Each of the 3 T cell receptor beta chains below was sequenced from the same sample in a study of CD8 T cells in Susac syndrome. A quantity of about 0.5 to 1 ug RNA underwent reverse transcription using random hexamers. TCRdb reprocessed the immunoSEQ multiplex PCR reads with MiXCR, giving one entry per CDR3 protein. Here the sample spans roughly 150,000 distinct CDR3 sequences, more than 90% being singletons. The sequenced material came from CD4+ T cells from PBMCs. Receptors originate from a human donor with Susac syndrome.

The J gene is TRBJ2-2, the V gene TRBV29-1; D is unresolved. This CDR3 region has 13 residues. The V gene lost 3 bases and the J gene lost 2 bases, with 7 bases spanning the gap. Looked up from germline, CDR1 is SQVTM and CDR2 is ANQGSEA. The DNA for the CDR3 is TGCAGCGTTGACCGGAGTAACACCGGGGAGCTGTTTTTT. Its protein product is CSVDRSNTGELFF.

CDR3 nucleotides: TGCGCCAGCAGCCAAGGACTAGCGGGGGTTAGTGAGCAGTTCTTC. Amino acids: CASSQGLAGVSEQFF. V gene TRBV4-1 combines with J gene TRBJ2-1, with TRBD2 matching 12 bases. Trimming took 1 base from V and 9 from J; bases not matched to a gene: 4. Germline lookup yields CDR1 MGHRA and CDR2 YSYEKL. This CDR3 is built from 15 residues.

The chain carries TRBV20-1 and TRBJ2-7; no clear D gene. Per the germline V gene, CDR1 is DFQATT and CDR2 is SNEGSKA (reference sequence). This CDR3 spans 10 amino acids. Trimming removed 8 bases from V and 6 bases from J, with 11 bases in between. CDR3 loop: CSPQKLEQYF. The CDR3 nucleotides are TGCAGTCCCCAAAAGCTCGAGCAGTACTTC.